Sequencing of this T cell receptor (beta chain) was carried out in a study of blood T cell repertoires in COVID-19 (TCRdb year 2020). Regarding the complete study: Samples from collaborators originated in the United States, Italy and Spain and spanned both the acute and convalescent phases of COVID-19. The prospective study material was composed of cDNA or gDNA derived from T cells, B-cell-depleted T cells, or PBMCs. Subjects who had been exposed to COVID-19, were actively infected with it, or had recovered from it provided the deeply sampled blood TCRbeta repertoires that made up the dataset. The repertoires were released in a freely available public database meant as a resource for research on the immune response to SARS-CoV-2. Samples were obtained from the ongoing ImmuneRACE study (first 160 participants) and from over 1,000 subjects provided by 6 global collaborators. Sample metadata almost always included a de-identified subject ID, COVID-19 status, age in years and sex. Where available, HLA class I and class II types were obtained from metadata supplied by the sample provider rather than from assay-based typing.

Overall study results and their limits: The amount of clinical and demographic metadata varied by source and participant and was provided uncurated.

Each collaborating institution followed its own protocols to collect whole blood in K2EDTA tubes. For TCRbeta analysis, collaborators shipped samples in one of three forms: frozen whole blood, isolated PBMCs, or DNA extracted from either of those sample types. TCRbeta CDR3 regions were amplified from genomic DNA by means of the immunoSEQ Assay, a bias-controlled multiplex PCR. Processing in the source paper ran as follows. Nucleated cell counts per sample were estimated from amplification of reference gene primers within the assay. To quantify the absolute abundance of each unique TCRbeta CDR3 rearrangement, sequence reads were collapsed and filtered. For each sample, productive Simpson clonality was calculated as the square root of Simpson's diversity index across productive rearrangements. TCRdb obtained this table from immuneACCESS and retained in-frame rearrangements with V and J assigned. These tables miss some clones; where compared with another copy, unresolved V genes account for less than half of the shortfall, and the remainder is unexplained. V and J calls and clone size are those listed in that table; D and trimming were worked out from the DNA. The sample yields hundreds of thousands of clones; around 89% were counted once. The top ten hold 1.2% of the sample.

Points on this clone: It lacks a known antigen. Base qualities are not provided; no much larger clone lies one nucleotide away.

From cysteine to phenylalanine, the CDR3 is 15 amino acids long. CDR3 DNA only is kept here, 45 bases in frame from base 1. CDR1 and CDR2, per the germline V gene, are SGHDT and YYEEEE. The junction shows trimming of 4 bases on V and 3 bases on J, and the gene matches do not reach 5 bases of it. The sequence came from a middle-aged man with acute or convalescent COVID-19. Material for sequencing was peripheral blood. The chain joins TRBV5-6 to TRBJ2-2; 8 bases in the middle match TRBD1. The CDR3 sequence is CASSPGQGYTGELFF. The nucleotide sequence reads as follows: TGTGCCAGCAGCCCCGGACAGGGTTACACCGGGGAGCTGTTTTTT.